These 18 T cell receptor beta chains came from one sample sequenced in a study of shared clonotypes between healthy human individuals. Generated by immunoSEQ multiplex PCR, the TCRdb table keeps only in-frame clones and is missing some. The data contain roughly 2.5 million clones, just over 90% of them seen just once; the ten biggest clones take up more than 0.12%. Material: naive CD4+ T cells sorted from blood. Subset in this sample: CD45RA+ positively selected. These receptors were collected from a man between 18 and 29 years old in good health.

This clone has only one observation. The V call is TRBV10-3, the J call TRBJ2-7; D is ambiguous. The germline CDR1 and CDR2 sequences are ENHRY and SYGVKD. Trimming removed 2 bases from V and 0 bases from J, with 11 bases in between. The CDR3 spans 15 residues. The CDR3 here is CAISEGPKFSYEQYF. The CDR3 DNA sequence: TGTGCCATCAGTGAGGGACCAAAGTTCTCCTACGAGCAGTACTTC.

As for this clone: This specimen includes other DNA sequences encoding the same CDR3. The chain is built from TRBV5-1 and TRBJ2-7, with TRBD2 matching over 8 bases. The CDR3 is 14 residues long. Germline V gene data show CDR1 as SGHRS and CDR2 as YFSETQ. V was clipped by 2 bases and J by 1 base; unmatched bases: 2. The CDR3 loop reads CASSFSGASYEQYF. The CDR3, as DNA: TGCGCCAGCAGCTTTAGCGGGGCTTCCTACGAGCAGTACTTC.

The chain combines TRBV18 with TRBJ1-2; 8 bases agree with TRBD1. There are 13 residues in the CDR3. The V and J ends lost 4 bases and 5 bases, in that order; junction bases with no gene match: 3. Germline values: CDR1 KGHSH, CDR2 LQKENI. The CDR3 loop is CASSRTGTYGYTF. The CDR3 DNA follows: TGTGCCAGCTCACGGACAGGGACTTATGGCTACACCTTC.

The chain is built from TRBV6-5 and TRBJ1-2; TRBD1 agrees at 7 bases. J was trimmed by 2 bases and V by 6 bases; bases with no gene match: 3. This CDR3 region has 13 residues. In germline, CDR1 is MNHEY, CDR2 SVGAGI. CDR3: CASRPGQNYGYTF. CDR3 in DNA: TGTGCCAGCAGGCCGGGACAGAACTATGGCTACACCTTC.

The sample holds one count of this clone. The rearrangement joins TRBV7-9 to TRBJ1-1, with no clear D. CDR1 is SEHNR and CDR2 is FQNEAQ in the germline V gene (reference sequence). V was clipped by 2 bases and J by 5 bases, with 9 bases between them. This CDR3 spans 13 amino acids. The CDR3 DNA is TGTGCCAGCAGCTTATTGGTGGGAACTGAAGCTTTCTTT. Residues: CASSLLVGTEAFF.

This chain connects TRBV28 to TRBJ1-5, with 7 bases lining up with TRBD1. V lost 4 bases, J lost 5 bases, and 5 bases stayed unmatched. The CDR3 totals 14 residues. Germline V gene sequence: CDR1 MDHEN, CDR2 SYDVKM. This chain's CDR3 is CASSSTRGYQPQHF. As DNA, the CDR3 is TGTGCCAGCAGTTCCACCAGGGGGTATCAGCCCCAGCATTTT. Using reference TRBV28 and TRBJ1-5 for the parts outside the CDR3, the full variable domain is DVKVTQSSRYLVKRTGEKVFLECVQDMDHENMFWYRQDPGLGLRLIYFSYDVKMKEKGDIPEGYSVSREKKERFSLILESASTNQTSMYLCASSSTRGYQPQHFGDGTRLSIL.

This clone has just one count. CDR3: CASSVDRVGELFF. The CDR3, as DNA: TGTGCCAGCAGTGTGGACAGGGTCGGGGAGCTGTTTTTT. This sequence joins TRBV2 and TRBJ2-2; 8 bases map to TRBD1. Germline assignment: CDR1 SNHLY and CDR2 FYNNEI. V gave up 4 bases and J gave up 7 bases; unmatched junction bases: 2. The CDR3 consists of 13 residues.

This rearrangement joins TRBV5-1 to TRBJ2-1, with D perhaps matching TRBD1 or TRBD2 (5 bases each). Germline V gives CDR1 SGHRS, CDR2 YFSETQ. The CDR3 is made up of 14 amino acids. Trimming took 6 bases from V and 6 from J, leaving 16 bases between them. This CDR3 reads CASNRDGTVNEQFF. As DNA, the CDR3 is TGCGCCAGCAACCGGGACGGGACGGTCAATGAGCAGTTCTTC.

This clone has only one observation. This chain uses TRBV28 with TRBJ1-2, with 10 bases that match TRBD1. Losses at the gene ends were 5 bases for V and 8 bases for J; bases not matched to a gene: 17. Germline-derived CDR1 and CDR2 are MDHEN and SYDVKM. The CDR3 sequence is 17 residues long. DNA for the CDR3: TGTGCCAGCAGTACTCCATGGCCGGGACAGGGGAAGAGAGGCTACACCTTC. This encodes CASSTPWPGQGKRGYTF.

The gene calls are TRBV18 and TRBJ1-1; D not certain. Trimming removed 2 bases from V and 1 base from J, with 11 bases in between. The CDR3 covers 15 residues. The V gene's germline CDR1 is KGHSH and CDR2 LQKENI. The chain's CDR3 is CASSPALGRNTEAFF. The CDR3 bases are TGTGCCAGCTCACCAGCACTAGGGAGGAACACTGAAGCTTTCTTT.

V gene TRBV30 combines with J gene TRBJ2-1; TRBD2 agrees at 8 bases. Germline trimming cut 2 bases from V and 0 bases from J; bases unmatched to any gene: 6. CDR3 length: 16 amino acids. Germline V gene sequence: CDR1 GTSNPN, CDR2 SVGIG (reference sequence). This CDR3 is CAWSSLAGGSYNEQFF. The CDR3 coding sequence is TGTGCCTGGAGTTCTCTAGCGGGCGGCTCCTACAATGAGCAGTTCTTC.

This rearrangement joins TRBV23-1 to TRBJ1-5, with TRBD1 as a possible D gene (6 bases). TRBV23-1 is annotated as an ORF whose role is uncertain. With 0 bases removed from V and 2 bases from J, the gap between germline ends came to 14 bases. The length of the CDR3 is 17 residues. CDR3 protein: CASSQSKRGSGNQPQHF. In DNA, the CDR3 is TGCGCCAGCAGTCAATCGAAAAGGGGGTCGGGCAATCAGCCCCAGCATTTT.

V usage is TRBV18 and J usage is TRBJ2-7; maybe TRBD2 (6 bases). Germline CDR1 is KGHSH and CDR2 is LQKENI. The V end lost 6 bases, the J end lost 0 bases, and 21 bases lay between the germline ends. This CDR3 contains 17 residues. CDR3 in amino acids: CASSQTLLLADSYEQYF. In DNA form, the CDR3 reads TGTGCCAGCTCTCAAACCCTACTACTAGCCGACTCCTACGAGCAGTACTTC. Combining the CDR3 with reference TRBV18 and TRBJ2-7 gives the whole variable domain NAGVMQNPRHLVRRRGQEARLRCSPMKGHSHVYWYRQLPEEGLKFMVYLQKENIIDESGMPKERFSAEFPKEGPSILRIQQVVRGDSAAYFCASSQTLLLADSYEQYFGPGTRLTVT.

The V and J genes are TRBV29-1 and TRBJ2-1; D is perhaps TRBD1 (6 bases). The length of the CDR3 is 12 residues. Trimming left V 7 bases short and J 4 bases short, with 11 bases between. Germline V CDR1 and CDR2: SQVTM, ANQGSEA. CDR3 nucleotide sequence: TGCAGCGGAGGACAGTTATACAATGAGCAGTTCTTC. It yields the protein CSGGQLYNEQFF.

J is TRBJ2-7 and V is TRBV5-8; 11 positions agree with TRBD1. CDR3 length: 15 amino acids. The V gene's germline CDR1 is SGHTS and CDR2 YDEGEE. The ends lost 3 bases at V and 3 bases at J; junction bases unmatched: 5. The CDR3 DNA sequence: TGTGCCAGCAGCTCGGACAGGGGGCGCCTCTACGAGCAGTACTTC. Translated: CASSSDRGRLYEQYF.

This sequence joins TRBV9 and TRBJ1-5; D not resolved. The V and J ends lost 4 bases and 1 base respectively, with 15 bases between them. The CDR3 has 16 residues. CDR1 and CDR2 from the germline V gene are SGDLS and YYNGEE. The CDR3 reads CASSPDPAGSNQPQHF. DNA of the CDR3: TGTGCCAGCAGCCCGGACCCGGCCGGGAGCAATCAGCCCCAGCATTTT.

CDR3: CASSWDIGGYTF. The CDR3 DNA reads TGTGCCAGCAGCTGGGACATTGGAGGCTACACCTTC. J is TRBJ1-2 and V is TRBV5-5, with D maybe TRBD1 (6 bases). Trimming removed 3 bases from V and 8 bases from J, with 11 bases in between. This CDR3 is built from 12 residues. In germline, CDR1 is SGHKS, CDR2 YYEKEE (reference sequence).

This clone was observed once. Other DNA sequences in the same sample also yield this CDR3. In DNA form, the CDR3 reads TGTGCCAGCAGCTTAGGATTAGCGGGAGTCTACGAGCAGTACTTC. Protein product: CASSLGLAGVYEQYF. This chain links TRBV7-2 with TRBJ2-7, with 9 bases fitting TRBD2. Germline CDR1 SGHTA, CDR2 FQGNSA. The CDR3 spans 15 residues. Trimming at V came to 1 base and at J to 3 bases, leaving 4 bases not matched to a gene.